This T cell receptor (beta chain) was captured in a study of OX40 agonist ivuxolimab in advanced cancers. Study context: Ivuxolimab was administered intravenously to patients at 0.01 to 10 mg/kg every 2 weeks. Partial response was recorded in three patients: one hepatocellular carcinoma and two cutaneous melanoma cases. Hepatocellular carcinoma, melanoma, renal cell or head and neck cancer was diagnosed in the dose-escalation patients.

The assay was immunoSEQ multiplex PCR, and TCRdb's table has in-frame clones only and misses some. The table has nearly 80,000 clones, less than 95% seen once. Prior autoimmune disease or systemic immunosuppression barred patients. The germline CDR1 and CDR2 sequences are WNHNN and SYGVQD (reference sequence). This CDR3 has 13 residues. The V gene end was trimmed by 3 bases and the J gene end by 9 bases; junction bases not matched to a gene: 4. The sample was CD4+ or CD8+ T cells sorted from blood, taken in a trial of the OX40 agonist ivuxolimab. The J gene is TRBJ2-1, the V gene TRBV10-1, with 8 nucleotides matching TRBD1. The clonotype originates from an adult with an advanced solid tumor such as melanoma, head and neck, liver or kidney cancer. CDR3 sequence: CASSEQGGREQFF. In nucleotides, the CDR3 is TGCGCCAGCAGTGAACAGGGGGGCCGTGAGCAGTTCTTC.